The sequence of this T cell receptor (beta chain) was determined in a study of T cell repertoires in cytomegalovirus infection. Study overall: Both CMV infection and a matching HLA type were indicated by public TCR beta signatures. Regarding the study as a whole: The study found HLA-C-restricted CMV-specific TCR beta clonotypes dominating the ex vivo response. Adding up the frequency of public TCR beta families identified people who carried CMV plus the relevant HLA.

TCRdb re-called the reads with MiXCR, one entry per CDR3 protein. The data show roughly 350,000 distinct CDR3 sequences, approximately 30% seen once. The CDR3 extends over 13 amino acids. Between the trimmed V and J ends, which lost 8 bases and 3 bases, there was a span of 13 bases. This clonotype was observed a handful of times. Antigen specificity is unknown. Sequenced material: cultured PBMCs, taken from culture after CMV antigen stimulation. This sequence was found in a human donor in good health (CMV status not recorded). Some clones in this sample may be carry-over from other donors' samples. The gene calls are TRBV12-3 or TRBV12-4 and TRBJ2-5; D could derive from TRBD1 or TRBD2 (5 bases each). CDR3 loop: CASGGHPEETQYF. DNA for the CDR3: TGTGCCAGCGGAGGACACCCAGAAGAGACCCAGTACTTC.